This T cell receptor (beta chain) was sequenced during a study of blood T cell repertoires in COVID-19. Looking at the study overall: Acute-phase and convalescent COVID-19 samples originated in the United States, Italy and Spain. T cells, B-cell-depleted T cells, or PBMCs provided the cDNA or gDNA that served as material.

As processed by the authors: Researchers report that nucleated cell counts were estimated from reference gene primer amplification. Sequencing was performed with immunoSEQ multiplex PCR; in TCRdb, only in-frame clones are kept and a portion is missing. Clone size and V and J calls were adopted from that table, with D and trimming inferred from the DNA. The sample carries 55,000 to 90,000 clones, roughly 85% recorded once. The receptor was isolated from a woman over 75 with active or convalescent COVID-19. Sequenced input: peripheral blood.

The CDR3 region is CASSPARGGGAKADTQYF. The CDR3 DNA follows: TGTGCCAGCTCACCCGCCAGAGGCGGGGGGGCTAAGGCAGATACGCAGTATTTT. The chain has TRBV18 and TRBJ2-3; TRBD2 agrees at 9 bases. The V and J ends lost 3 bases and 4 bases, in that order; junction bases with no gene match: 14. The CDR3 spans 18 residues. The germline V gene encodes CDR1 KGHSH and CDR2 LQKENI.